These 24 T cell receptor beta chains came from one sample sequenced in a study of blood T cells in healthy people across ages. Sample-barcoded 5' priming and a J-beta primer mix drove a second PCR of roughly 7 to 11 cycles. Each CDR3 protein is one row after TCRdb ran MiXCR on the 5' RACE reads. The table lists about 1 million distinct CDR3 sequences, under 30% of them singletons, with less than 0.75% in the top ten. These data were likewise used in another study, on T cells of mothers and their children.

Material: blood. Receptor source: a girl aged 2-15 years in good health.

This chain uses TRBV5-6 with TRBJ1-2, with a possible D match to TRBD1 (6 bases). V was clipped by 2 bases and J by 3 bases, with 8 bases between them. The CDR3 consists of 13 residues. Germline lookup yields CDR1 SGHDT and CDR2 YYEEEE. The chain's CDR3 is CASSFRTDYGYTF. CDR3 in DNA: TGTGCCAGCAGCTTCCGGACAGACTATGGCTACACCTTC.

This clonotype was counted many times. The chain links TRBV11-2 to TRBJ2-1; D call uncertain. Trimming removed 2 bases at V and 9 bases at J, with 5 bases between. The CDR3 loop spans 11 amino acids. CDR1 and CDR2 from the germline V gene are SGHAT and FQNNGV. CDR3 nucleotide sequence: TGTGCCAGCAGCTTACACCTTGAGCAGTTCTTC. Protein: CASSLHLEQFF. The whole variable domain, filled in from reference TRBV11-2 and TRBJ2-1, reads EAGVAQSPRYKIIEKRQSVAFWCNPISGHATLYWYQQILGQGPKLLIQFQNNGVVDDSQLPKDRFSAERLKGVDSTLKIQPAKLEDSAVYLCASSLHLEQFFGPGTRLTVL.

V and J are TRBV12-3 or TRBV12-4 and TRBJ1-2; D is perhaps TRBD1 (6 bases). The CDR3 covers 15 residues. V was trimmed by 5 bases and J by 6 bases, leaving 19 bases between them. The CDR3 sequence is CASSRRQVSPHGYTF. The CDR3 DNA is TGTGCCAGCAGTCGCCGACAGGTTTCCCCCCATGGCTACACCTTC.

The chain is built from TRBV29-1 and TRBJ2-5; D might be TRBD2 (6 bases). The J call is uncertain, as TRBJ2-7 better fits the DNA end. This CDR3 is 14 amino acids long. CDR1 and CDR2 (germline): SQVTM, ANQGSEA. The CDR3 DNA is TGCAGCGTCATACCGGGACTCTTGCCCTACGAGCAGTACTTC. Translated: CSVIPGLLPYEQYF.

The sample holds a few counts of this clonotype. V gene TRBV7-8 combines with J gene TRBJ2-3; D is unclear. The CDR3 has 15 amino acids. Per germline, CDR1 SGHVS and CDR2 FQNEAQ. Between the trimmed V and J ends, which lost 4 bases and 6 bases, there was a span of 17 bases. CDR3 in amino acids: CASSSRGAPSDTQYF. CDR3 DNA: TGTGCCAGCAGCTCCAGAGGCGCCCCATCGGATACGCAGTATTTT.

The chain is built from TRBV7-8 and TRBJ2-7, with D possibly being TRBD1 (6 bases). This CDR3 region has 16 residues. V lost 1 base and J 1 base, leaving 14 bases between the germline ends. CDR1 and CDR2 from the germline V gene are SGHVS and FQNEAQ. The CDR3 nucleotides are TGTGCCAGCAGCTTAGGTCTGTGGGGGCATTCCTACGAGCAGTACTTC. Amino acids: CASSLGLWGHSYEQYF. The variable domain in full, with the rest retrieved from reference TRBV7-8 and TRBJ2-7, is GAGVSQSPRYKVAKRGQDVALRCDPISGHVSLFWYQQALGQGPEFLTYFQNEAQLDKSGLPSDRFFAERPEGSVSTLKIQRTQQEDSAVYLCASSLGLWGHSYEQYFGPGTRLTVT.

The chain couples TRBV11-2 to TRBJ2-5; a possible D gene is TRBD1 (6 bases). V lost 2 bases, J lost 2 bases, and 12 bases lay in between. This CDR3 region has 15 residues. Looked up from germline, CDR1 is SGHAT and CDR2 is FQNNGV. The CDR3 DNA reads as TGTGCCAGCAGCTTAAGGGGGACGGGACAAGAGACCCAGTACTTC. It specifies CASSLRGTGQETQYF.

This chain links TRBV7-6 with TRBJ2-5; the match to TRBD1 covers 11 bases. The germline gives CDR1 SGHVS, CDR2 FNYEAQ. The ends lost 0 bases at V and 5 bases at J; junction bases unmatched: 8. The CDR3 is made up of 17 amino acids. In nucleotides, the CDR3 is TGTGCCAGCAGCTTAGCCTTCCCGGGACAGGGGGGCGAGACCCAGTACTTC. This codes for CASSLAFPGQGGETQYF.

The table lists this clonotype with a few counts. The chain links TRBV11-2 to TRBJ2-1, with D maybe TRBD1 (6 bases). V lost 5 bases and J 9 bases, leaving 11 bases between the germline ends. This CDR3 is 12 amino acids long. Germline V CDR1 and CDR2: SGHAT, FQNNGV. The CDR3 loop is CASSTHRVEQFF. The CDR3 coding sequence is TGTGCCAGCAGCACCCACAGGGTTGAGCAGTTCTTC.

In DNA, the CDR3 is TGTGCCAGCAGTTTCGCAGGGAGGGGTATCGGGTCAGATACGCAGTATTTT. Its translation: CASSFAGRGIGSDTQYF. The rearrangement uses TRBV27 and TRBJ2-3; 7 bases fit TRBD2. The CDR3 contains 17 residues. Trimming removed 3 bases from V and 4 bases from J; junction bases left unmatched: 13. CDR1 is MNHEY and CDR2 is SMNVEV in the germline V gene (reference sequence).

The V and J genes are TRBV11-2 and TRBJ2-1; perhaps TRBD1 as D (6 bases). The J call may be in error: the DNA end matches TRBJ2-5 better. The CDR3 contains 15 residues. Germline values: CDR1 SGHAT, CDR2 FQNNGV. CDR3 sequence: CASSLDYVQGETQYF. CDR3 nucleotide sequence: TGTGCCAGCAGCTTAGATTATGTGCAGGGGGAGACCCAGTACTTC.

This clonotype was seen only a few times. CDR3 nucleotide sequence: TGTGCCAGCAGCCCCCCCAAGGGGGCCTACAATGAGCAGTTCTTC. Protein: CASSPPKGAYNEQFF. The chain combines TRBV7-9 with TRBJ2-1; a possible D gene is TRBD1 (6 bases). Trimming cost V 5 bases and J 2 bases, with 13 bases left between them. CDR1 and CDR2 from the germline V gene are SEHNR and FQNEAQ (reference sequence). CDR3 size: 15 residues. Full variable domain (missing parts from reference TRBV7-9 and TRBJ2-1): DTGVSQNPRHKITKRGQNVTFRCDPISEHNRLYWYRQTLGQGPEFLTYFQNEAQLEKSRLLSDRFSAERPKGSFSTLEIQRTEQGDSAMYLCASSPPKGAYNEQFFGPGTRLTVL.

This clonotype has more than one count but fewer than ten. A read error may explain this, as a much larger clone is one base away. The chain uses TRBV24-1 and TRBJ2-5; D uncertain. TRBJ2-1 explains the end of the DNA better; the J call may be wrong. CDR3 length: 11 amino acids. CDR1 is KGHDR, CDR2 SFDVKD, per germline. The CDR3 sequence: CATSDNNEQFF. The CDR3 DNA follows: TGTGCCACCAGTGATAACAATGAGCAGTTCTTC.

The table lists this clonotype with a count of one. V gene TRBV7-8 combines with J gene TRBJ1-5, with TRBD1 matching 7 bases. The CDR3 totals 15 residues. The V segment lost 0 bases and the J segment 4 bases; nucleotides outside the gene matches: 3. From germline, CDR1 is SGHVS and CDR2 FQNEAQ. The CDR3 bases are TGTGCCAGCAGCTTAGCCCCGGGACAGAATCAGCCCCAGCATTTT. Translated: CASSLAPGQNQPQHF.

This clonotype was detected a few times. The chain recombines TRBV24-1 with TRBJ2-5; 7 positions match TRBD1. Germline CDR1 is KGHDR and CDR2 is SFDVKD. V gave up 3 bases and J gave up 4 bases; unmatched junction bases: 10. The CDR3 sequence is 16 residues long. Here the CDR3 reads CATSDQNDREGETQYF. The DNA for the CDR3 is TGTGCCACCAGTGATCAAAACGACAGGGAAGGAGAGACCCAGTACTTC.

This rearrangement joins TRBV5-1 to TRBJ2-1; no reliable D call. The CDR3 is 14 amino acids. The germline V and J ends were trimmed by 4 bases and 0 bases, with 8 bases remaining between them. CDR1 is SGHRS and CDR2 is YFSETQ in the germline V gene. The CDR3 coding sequence is TGCGCCAGCAGCCCCGTGGACTCCTACAATGAGCAGTTCTTC. Its translation is CASSPVDSYNEQFF.

The genes are TRBV12-3 or TRBV12-4 and TRBJ2-5; no clear D. The DNA end favors TRBJ2-7, so the J call may be wrong. The CDR3 contains 12 residues. The CDR3 loop reads CASSLYSNEQYF. As DNA, the CDR3 is TGTGCCAGCAGTTTGTACAGCAACGAGCAGTACTTC.

This clonotype was seen more than once but under ten times. The chain uses TRBV2 and TRBJ2-2; D is ambiguous. Germline assignment: CDR1 SNHLY and CDR2 FYNNEI. The length of the CDR3 is 15 residues. The ends were cut back, 3 bases at V and 4 bases at J, with 12 bases in the middle. This CDR3 is CASSDRLESTGELFF. In nucleotides, the CDR3 is TGTGCCAGCAGTGACAGGCTGGAAAGCACCGGGGAGCTGTTTTTT.

The count of this clonotype is one. V gene TRBV21-1 combines with J gene TRBJ2-5; the table calls TRBD1, which could not be checked here. The J call may be in error: the DNA end matches TRBJ2-7 better. TRBV21-1 is described as a pseudogene. The CDR3 has 15 residues. CDR3 sequence (DNA): TGTGCCAGCAGCAAAGTTAAGGGACAGATCGGCGAGCAGTACTTC. It codes for CASSKVKGQIGEQYF.

This clonotype has only a few counts. The chain links TRBV18 to TRBJ2-3; 9 nucleotides align to TRBD2. Trimming removed 6 bases from V and 6 bases from J; junction bases left unmatched: 13. The CDR3 sequence is 16 residues long. CDR1 KGHSH and CDR2 LQKENI come from the germline V gene. The CDR3 sequence: CASSPPTSGPLDTQYF. The CDR3, as DNA: TGTGCCAGCTCGCCCCCGACTAGCGGCCCCCTGGATACGCAGTATTTT.

This clonotype was detected only a few times. Sequence at one end of the junction differs from germline and may be a read error. The chain's CDR3 is CANSLTHTSNEQFF. CDR3 bases: TGTGCCAACAGCTTAACCCACACATCCAATGAGCAGTTCTTC. The rearrangement uses TRBV7-9 and TRBJ2-1; D remains unclear. CDR3 length equals 14 residues. Per germline, CDR1 SEHNR and CDR2 FQNEAQ (reference sequence). Drawing the rest from reference TRBV7-9 and TRBJ2-1, the complete variable domain is DTGVSQNPRHKITKRGQNVTFRCDPISEHNRLYWYRQTLGQGPEFLTYFQNEAQLEKSRLLSDRFSAERPKGSFSTLEIQRTEQGDSAMYLCANSLTHTSNEQFFGPGTRLTVL.

The chain has TRBV20-1 and TRBJ2-1; 8 bases are shared with TRBD1. TRBJ2-5 explains the end of the DNA better; the J call may be wrong. This CDR3 is built from 14 residues. Germline lookup yields CDR1 DFQATT and CDR2 SNEGSKA (reference sequence). CDR3 amino acids: CSARRTGLEETQYF. The DNA of the CDR3 is TGCAGTGCTAGGAGGACAGGGCTCGAGGAGACCCAGTACTTC.

This clonotype was seen only a few times. The chain has TRBV4-1 and TRBJ2-1; D call uncertain. The CDR3 contains 16 residues. Trimming took off 1 base at V and 5 bases at J, with 15 bases between the two ends. CDR1 and CDR2 (germline): MGHRA, YSYEKL. This CDR3 is CASSQGITIQHNEQFF. The CDR3 nucleotides read TGCGCCAGCAGCCAAGGTATCACCATACAGCACAATGAGCAGTTCTTC.

This clonotype has just a few counts. This chain connects TRBV20-1 to TRBJ2-1, with 7 positions matching TRBD2. This CDR3 has 14 residues. V lost 4 bases to trimming and J lost 5 bases; unmatched junction nucleotides: 8. The germline V gene has CDR1 DFQATT and CDR2 SNEGSKA (reference sequence). In nucleotides, the CDR3 is TGCAGTGCTAACCGGGACTATGGGGACAATGAGCAGTTCTTC. Translating it yields CSANRDYGDNEQFF.